Listed below are T cell receptor beta chains from one sample, sequenced in a study of T-cell reconstitution after alpha-beta-depleted transplantation in children. TCRdb reanalysed the PCR reads using MiXCR and keeps one entry per CDR3 protein. Seen here are 450,000 to 600,000 distinct CDR3 sequences, under 15% observed once, and the top ten hold approximately 2.1%. The sequences come from PBMCs, mostly from graft donor cells, collected 360 days after TCRalphabeta/CD19-depleted stem cell transplant. All receptors come from a male patient younger than 18 who had a stem cell transplant for acute myeloid leukemia, so the T cells may come from the graft donor. The CDR3 runs from the conserved cysteine through the conserved F or W. The D gene is left open where the match is weak. Size is stated for part of the rows, as once, few or many counts, or as a class when the clone is expanded.

v_call	j_call	d_call	clone_size	cdr3_aa	cdr3_nt
TRBV28	TRBJ2-7	TRBD1	NA	CASSPRTGITYEQYF	TGTGCCAGCAGTCCACGGACAGGGATCACCTACGAGCAGTACTTC
TRBV11-2	TRBJ2-3	TRBD2	NA	CASSFTSERTDTQYF	TGTGCCAGCAGCTTTACTAGCGAGCGCACAGATACGCAGTATTTT
TRBV30	TRBJ2-7	TRBD1	NA	CAWSDGTVSYEQYF	TGTGCCTGGAGTGACGGGACAGTCTCCTACGAGCAGTACTTC
TRBV9	TRBJ2-5	NA	NA	CASSVEVTPPETQYF	TGTGCCAGCAGCGTAGAGGTCACGCCTCCCGAGACCCAGTACTTC
TRBV12-3/TRBV12-4	TRBJ1-4	TRBD1	many	CASSPTDRSEKLFF	TGTGCCAGCAGTCCGACGGACAGGAGTGAAAAACTGTTTTTT
TRBV5-1	TRBJ2-7	TRBD2	few	CASSYGLAGVENEQYF	TGCGCCAGCAGCTATGGACTAGCGGGAGTAGAAAACGAGCAGTACTTC
TRBV29-1	TRBJ2-7	TRBD2	NA	CSAGGRPTSGRTYAYEQYF	TGCAGCGCCGGAGGTCGGCCGACTAGCGGGAGGACCTACGCCTACGAGCAGTACTTC
TRBV29-1	TRBJ2-5	TRBD2	few	CSVSAGVETQYF	TGCAGCGTTTCAGCGGGAGTGGAGACCCAGTACTTC
TRBV18	TRBJ1-5	NA	NA	CASSPGRIYQPQHF	TGTGCCAGCTCACCAGGACGGATCTATCAGCCCCAGCATTTT
TRBV18	TRBJ1-2	NA	NA	CASSPRERNYGYTF	TGTGCCAGCTCACCAAGGGAAAGGAACTATGGCTACACCTTC
TRBV20-1	TRBJ2-3	TRBD2	few	CSARDGGSGTDTQYF	TGCAGTGCTAGGGATGGCGGGAGTGGGACAGATACGCAGTATTTT
TRBV14	TRBJ1-4	NA	NA	CASSLRSLRLFGEKLFF	TGTGCCAGCAGCCTCAGGAGCCTCCGGCTATTCGGGGAAAAACTGTTTTTT
TRBV7-6	TRBJ2-7	TRBD2	NA	CASSPGGSGVYEQYF	TGTGCCAGCAGCCCCGGGGGTAGCGGGGTCTACGAGCAGTACTTC
TRBV5-1	TRBJ2-1	NA	NA	CASSFMDGSYNEQFF	TGCGCCAGCAGCTTCATGGATGGGTCCTACAATGAGCAGTTCTTC
TRBV4-2	TRBJ2-7	NA	NA	CASSQVGQSLSYEQYF	TGTGCCAGCAGCCAAGTGGGTCAGAGCCTCTCCTACGAGCAGTACTTC
TRBV4-2	TRBJ2-7	TRBD2	many	CASSQETSGLYEQYF	TGTGCCAGCAGCCAAGAGACTAGCGGCCTCTACGAGCAGTACTTC
TRBV11-3	TRBJ2-1	NA	NA	CASSLVGAGQELLGHSYNEQFF	TGTGCCAGCAGCTTAGTTGGGGCGGGCCAGGAATTACTGGGCCACTCCTACAATGAGCAGTTCTTC
TRBV9	TRBJ2-2	NA	NA	CASSVDRAGYTGELFF	TGTGCCAGCAGCGTAGATCGTGCTGGCTACACCGGGGAGCTGTTTTTT
TRBV20-1	TRBJ2-1	TRBD2	NA	CSARDFSGSMNEQFF	TGCAGTGCTAGAGATTTCAGCGGGAGTATGAATGAGCAGTTCTTC
TRBV28	TRBJ2-3	TRBD2	NA	CASTRTSGTPDTQYF	TGTGCCAGCACCCGGACTAGCGGGACACCGGATACGCAGTATTTT
TRBV4-3	TRBJ2-3	TRBD2	NA	CASSQGTSGITDTQYF	TGCGCCAGCAGCCAAGGGACTAGCGGCATAACAGATACGCAGTATTTT
TRBV7-9	TRBJ2-5	NA	few	CASRPTPGKETQYF	TGTGCCAGCAGGCCCACCCCGGGGAAGGAGACCCAGTACTTC
TRBV18	TRBJ2-7	NA	NA	CASSPATSRIGYEQYF	TGTGCCAGCTCACCAGCGACTAGTCGTATCGGCTACGAGCAGTACTTC
TRBV30	TRBJ1-5	NA	NA	CAWSAGEMRSNQPQHF	TGTGCCTGGAGTGCCGGGGAAATGAGGAGCAATCAGCCCCAGCATTTT
TRBV12-3/TRBV12-4	TRBJ2-1	NA	NA	CASTTQGTAGNEQFF	TGTGCCAGCACCACCCAGGGGACAGCGGGCAATGAGCAGTTCTTC
TRBV12-3/TRBV12-4	TRBJ2-7	NA	NA	CASSYFSGSYEQYF	TGTGCCAGCAGTTATTTCTCGGGCTCCTACGAGCAGTACTTC
TRBV7-8	TRBJ2-5	TRBD1	NA	CASTGGEETQYF	TGTGCCAGCACAGGGGGAGAAGAGACCCAGTACTTC
TRBV12-5	TRBJ2-1	NA	NA	CASGLVSGGEQFF	TGTGCTAGTGGTTTGGTGAGTGGGGGTGAGCAGTTCTTC
TRBV7-8	TRBJ2-2	NA	many	CASSSTGPLNTGELFF	TGTGCCAGCAGCTCGACCGGGCCCTTGAACACCGGGGAGCTGTTTTTT
TRBV11-2	TRBJ2-5	TRBD2	few	CASSLDPAGPVETQYF	TGTGCCAGCAGCTTAGATCCAGCGGGACCCGTAGAGACCCAGTACTTC
TRBV6-2/TRBV6-3	TRBJ2-1	NA	few	CASSYFPPTDEQFF	TGTGCCAGCAGTTACTTCCCACCTACCGATGAGCAGTTCTTC
TRBV28	TRBJ2-5	NA	many	CASSAWRGYQETQYF	TGTGCCAGCAGCGCTTGGCGGGGATACCAAGAGACCCAGTACTTC
TRBV30	TRBJ2-6	TRBD1	NA	CAWSRDRGFSGANVLTF	TGTGCCTGGTCCCGGGACAGGGGCTTCTCTGGGGCCAACGTCCTGACTTTC
TRBV11-2	TRBJ1-1	NA	few	CASSPLGTEAFF	TGTGCCAGCAGCCCATTGGGCACTGAAGCTTTCTTT
TRBV18	TRBJ2-1	NA	NA	CASSKEGVVVRTFSNEQFF	TGTGCCAGCTCAAAGGAGGGGGTGGTGGTCCGTACCTTCTCCAATGAGCAGTTCTTC
TRBV28	TRBJ2-7	NA	few	CASSFSFRDRNFYEQYF	TGTGCCAGCAGTTTTTCTTTCCGGGACCGGAATTTCTACGAGCAGTACTTC
TRBV5-1	TRBJ1-1	TRBD1	many	CASSLVGGNMNTEAFF	TGCGCCAGCAGCTTGGTAGGGGGCAACATGAACACTGAAGCTTTCTTT
TRBV5-5	TRBJ2-7	TRBD2	few	CASSHQRGFSAEQYF	TGTGCCAGCAGCCACCAGCGGGGTTTCTCCGCCGAGCAGTACTTC
TRBV7-2	TRBJ2-1	NA	many	CASSLTDRNTYNEQFF	TGTGCCAGCAGCTTGACAGACAGAAACACGTACAATGAGCAGTTCTTC
TRBV29-1	TRBJ2-1	TRBD2	few	CSVEPLGLALGEQFF	TGCAGCGTTGAACCCCTTGGACTAGCGTTGGGGGAGCAGTTCTTC
TRBV29-1	TRBJ2-2	NA	many	CSVALGRWAGELFF	TGCAGCGTTGCTTTGGGAAGGTGGGCCGGGGAGCTGTTTTTT
TRBV29-1	TRBJ2-7	NA	NA	CSVDHDYEQYF	TGCAGCGTTGACCACGACTACGAGCAGTACTTC
TRBV12-3/TRBV12-4	TRBJ2-1	NA	NA	CASSSQAGFRHEQFF	TGTGCCAGCAGTTCACAGGCAGGGTTCAGGCATGAGCAGTTCTTC
TRBV9	TRBJ2-1	NA	many	CASSVSASYNEQFF	TGTGCCAGCAGCGTGTCTGCCTCCTACAATGAGCAGTTCTTC
TRBV28	TRBJ2-7	NA	NA	CASSFPERLRDEQYF	TGTGCCAGCAGTTTCCCCGAACGTTTGAGGGACGAGCAGTACTTC
TRBV27	TRBJ2-3	TRBD2	many	CASSFSRLAGGGTDTQYF	TGTGCCAGCAGTTTCTCCCGACTAGCGGGAGGTGGTACAGATACGCAGTATTTT
TRBV27	TRBJ2-1	NA	NA	CASPLYLRYNEQFF	TGTGCCAGTCCCCTATACCTACGCTACAATGAGCAGTTCTTC
TRBV11-1	TRBJ2-1	TRBD2	few	CASSLIGVQGSGRANEQFF	TGTGCCAGCAGCTTAATCGGGGTACAAGGAAGCGGGAGGGCCAATGAGCAGTTCTTC
TRBV7-8	TRBJ2-5	NA	few	CASSPRLFKETQYF	TGTGCCAGCAGCCCAAGACTGTTTAAAGAGACCCAGTACTTC
TRBV5-6	TRBJ2-2	TRBD2	NA	CASSLAPGLAGRRPTGELFF	TGTGCCAGCAGCTTGGCCCCGGGACTAGCGGGCCGTCGCCCCACCGGGGAGCTGTTTTTT
TRBV24-1	TRBJ2-3	TRBD2	few	CATSDSGRAFDTQYF	TGTGCCACCAGTGATAGCGGGAGGGCCTTTGATACGCAGTATTTT
TRBV5-5	TRBJ1-6	TRBD1	NA	CASSPSTGQGYSPLHF	TGTGCCAGCAGCCCATCAACGGGACAGGGGTATTCACCCCTCCACTTT
TRBV29-1	TRBJ1-1	NA	many	CSVVGGYEAFF	TGCAGCGTTGTCGGCGGATACGAAGCTTTCTTT
TRBV20-1	TRBJ2-5	TRBD2	NA	CSAPQAGGPFGETQYF	TGCAGTGCTCCACAAGCGGGAGGGCCCTTCGGCGAGACCCAGTACTTC